Below, 21 T cell receptor beta chains from the same sample are listed, as sequenced in a study of blood T cell repertoires in COVID-19. Profiled with immunoSEQ multiplex PCR; TCRdb holds only in-frame clones, not every one. The sample lists roughly 110,000 clones, approximately 89% occurring once. The sequenced material came from peripheral blood. The receptors were sampled from a man between 45 and 60 years old with active or convalescent COVID-19.

This clone has more than one count but fewer than ten. The rearrangement links TRBV7-2 to TRBJ2-5, with D perhaps matching TRBD1 (6 bases). V dropped 2 bases and J dropped 4 bases, with 14 bases sitting between them. The CDR3 covers 15 residues. The germline V gene encodes CDR1 SGHTA and CDR2 FQGNSA. This CDR3 reads CASSLTRQDPETQYF. The CDR3 DNA sequence: TGTGCCAGCAGCTTAACCCGACAGGACCCAGAGACCCAGTACTTC. The full variable domain, completed using reference TRBV7-2 and TRBJ2-5, is GAGVSQSPSNKVTEKGKDVELRCDPISGHTALYWYRQSLGQGLEFLIYFQGNSAPDKSGLPSDRFSAERTGGSVSTLTIQRTQQEDSAVYLCASSLTRQDPETQYFGPGTRLLVL.

This chain connects TRBV5-6 to TRBJ1-1; the D gene is possibly TRBD1 (5 bases). This CDR3 has 13 residues. CDR1 SGHDT and CDR2 YYEEEE come from the germline V gene. V shed 5 bases and J shed 3 bases, with 11 bases lying between them. The CDR3 sequence: CASSQQVDTEAFF. For the CDR3, the DNA is TGTGCCAGCAGTCAACAGGTGGACACTGAAGCTTTCTTT.

The chain is built from TRBV4-1 and TRBJ2-7; perhaps TRBD2 as D (5 bases). Trimming took 0 bases from V and 0 from J, leaving 12 bases between them. CDR1 and CDR2 from the germline V gene are MGHRA and YSYEKL. The CDR3 covers 16 residues. CDR3 DNA sequence: TGCGCCAGCAGCCAAGATCAGAGCGGAGTCTCCTACGAGCAGTACTTC. Amino acids: CASSQDQSGVSYEQYF.

The chain is built from TRBV28 and TRBJ1-5, with TRBD1 matching 7 bases. This CDR3 has 15 amino acids. The trim removed 7 bases at V and 3 bases at J, leaving 9 bases unmatched. Per germline, CDR1 MDHEN and CDR2 SYDVKM. CDR3 residues: CASIRDSPSNQPQHF. The CDR3 DNA reads TGTGCCAGCATCCGGGACAGCCCGTCCAATCAGCCCCAGCATTTT.

The CDR3: CASRRISTGSTDTQYF. DNA for the CDR3: TGCGCCAGCAGAAGAATCTCGACAGGGAGCACAGATACGCAGTATTTT. J is TRBJ2-3 and V is TRBV5-1; 7 nucleotides line up with TRBD1. Germline V CDR1 and CDR2: SGHRS, YFSETQ. J lost 0 bases, V lost 5 bases, and 9 bases had no gene match. This CDR3 spans 16 amino acids.

Only one count was recorded for this clone. V gene TRBV4-2 combines with J gene TRBJ2-2, with TRBD2 matching 11 bases. This CDR3 contains 19 residues. V shed 3 bases, J shed 1 base, and the junction held 10 bases outside the gene matches. CDR1 is LGHNA and CDR2 is YNFKEQ in the germline V gene. The DNA of the CDR3 is TGTGCCAGCAGCCACTCGATCCTGACTAGCGGGAAGAACACCGGGGAGCTGTTTTTT. As protein: CASSHSILTSGKNTGELFF.

The V gene is TRBV29-1, the J gene TRBJ2-1; D perhaps matches TRBD1 (5 bases). V was shortened by 1 base and J by 4 bases, with 11 bases between the two germline ends. The CDR3 loop spans 14 amino acids. Per the germline V gene, CDR1 is SQVTM and CDR2 is ANQGSEA. The CDR3 DNA reads TGCAGCGTTGAAGGGGGCGGACCTTACAATGAGCAGTTCTTC. Translated, it gives CSVEGGGPYNEQFF.

The genes are TRBV4-1 and TRBJ2-3, with D tentatively TRBD2 (5 bases). This CDR3 has 17 residues. Trimming cost V 1 base and J 4 bases, with 18 bases left between them. The germline V gene encodes CDR1 MGHRA and CDR2 YSYEKL. The CDR3 protein is CASSQVMRESIPDTQYF. As DNA, the CDR3 is TGCGCCAGCAGCCAAGTCATGAGGGAGTCAATTCCAGATACGCAGTATTTT.

CDR3 amino acids: CASSSSPLGSTNEKLFF. The CDR3, as DNA: TGTGCCAGCAGCTCGAGCCCCCTGGGCTCAACTAATGAAAAACTGTTTTTT. The J gene is TRBJ1-4, the V gene TRBV5-4, with D unclear. The CDR3 extends over 17 amino acids. V dropped 3 bases and J dropped 0 bases, with 15 bases sitting between them. From germline, CDR1 is SGHNT and CDR2 YYREEE (reference sequence).

The rearrangement uses TRBV2 and TRBJ2-7; TRBD1 agrees at 9 bases. V gave up 5 bases and J gave up 5 bases; unmatched junction bases: 13. Germline V CDR1 and CDR2: SNHLY, FYNNEI. CDR3 length: 16 amino acids. The CDR3 sequence is CASSLRQGVVMNEQYF. As DNA, the CDR3 is TGTGCCAGCAGTTTAAGACAGGGGGTGGTTATGAACGAGCAGTACTTC.

The chain combines TRBV7-2 with TRBJ1-1; 8 nucleotides agree with TRBD1. V gave up 3 bases and J gave up 4 bases; unmatched junction bases: 4. Germline loops: CDR1 SGHTA, CDR2 FQGNSA. This CDR3 has 14 residues. The CDR3 region is CASSFTTGGTEAFF. CDR3 coding DNA: TGTGCCAGCAGCTTTACTACAGGGGGCACTGAAGCTTTCTTT. Full variable domain (rest looked up from reference TRBV7-2 and TRBJ1-1): GAGVSQSPSNKVTEKGKDVELRCDPISGHTALYWYRQSLGQGLEFLIYFQGNSAPDKSGLPSDRFSAERTGGSVSTLTIQRTQQEDSAVYLCASSFTTGGTEAFFGQGTRLTVV.

The chain joins TRBV5-1 to TRBJ1-1; D possibly corresponds to TRBD1 (5 bases). The CDR3 contains 13 residues. The V and J ends lost 7 bases and 3 bases respectively, with 13 bases between them. Germline values: CDR1 SGHRS, CDR2 YFSETQ. The CDR3 loop reads CASGVEGDTEAFF. CDR3 nucleotide sequence: TGCGCCAGCGGGGTGGAAGGGGACACTGAAGCTTTCTTT.

The rearrangement links TRBV6-5 to TRBJ1-5; no clear D gene. V dropped 6 bases and J dropped 6 bases, with 12 bases sitting between them. Germline V gene data show CDR1 as MNHEY and CDR2 as SVGAGI. The CDR3 spans 13 residues. CDR3 loop: CASSGRAAQPQHF. Written as DNA, the CDR3 is TGTGCCAGCAGCGGGCGGGCGGCTCAGCCCCAGCATTTT.

This clone was picked up one time. The chain has TRBV19 and TRBJ2-7; TRBD1 matches 10 bases. The germline V gene has CDR1 LNHDA and CDR2 SQIVND (reference sequence). This CDR3 contains 15 residues. Trimming cost V 5 bases and J 4 bases; bases outside gene matches: 8. This chain's CDR3 is CASSANPGQGYEQYF. DNA of the CDR3: TGTGCCAGTAGTGCCAACCCGGGACAGGGGTACGAGCAGTACTTC.

The CDR3 nucleotides read TGTGCCAGCAGCTCCCTCCCGGGACTAGATGGAGGGGAGCAGTACTTC. Amino acids: CASSSLPGLDGGEQYF. The chain couples TRBV5-6 to TRBJ2-7; 8 nucleotides line up with TRBD2. V shed 3 bases and J 7 bases; nucleotides not matched to a gene: 15. The CDR3 covers 16 residues. Per the germline V gene, CDR1 is SGHDT and CDR2 is YYEEEE.

The count of this clone is one. This chain joins TRBV28 and TRBJ1-5; TRBD1 matches 10 bases. This CDR3 contains 16 residues. Trimming took 6 bases from V and 6 from J; bases not matched to a gene: 11. The germline CDR1 and CDR2 sequences are MDHEN and SYDVKM. The CDR3 spells CASRTAGTGVAQPQHF. DNA for the CDR3: TGTGCCAGCAGAACAGCCGGGACAGGGGTGGCTCAGCCCCAGCATTTT.

The rearrangement joins TRBV24-1 to TRBJ1-2; D is unresolved. Germline CDR1 is KGHDR and CDR2 is SFDVKD. The CDR3 spans 14 residues. The V end lost 3 bases, the J end lost 5 bases, and 12 bases lay between the germline ends. The CDR3 protein is CATSDEGFGYGYTF. Written as DNA, the CDR3 is TGTGCCACCAGTGATGAGGGATTTGGGTATGGCTACACCTTC.

This clone occurred a few times. The chain has TRBV10-3 and TRBJ2-7; tentatively, D is TRBD2 (6 bases). Germline CDR1 is ENHRY and CDR2 is SYGVKD. The V and J ends lost 9 bases and 0 bases respectively, with 15 bases between them. The CDR3 covers 14 residues. The CDR3 DNA is TGTGCCATTCGGGAGAGGGTGGACTCCTACGAGCAGTACTTC. Translated, it gives CAIRERVDSYEQYF.

The V gene is TRBV30, the J gene TRBJ2-2; no definite D call. The V gene's germline CDR1 is GTSNPN and CDR2 SVGIG (reference sequence). CDR3 size: 11 residues. V dropped 4 bases and J dropped 7 bases, with 7 bases sitting between them. As DNA, the CDR3 is TGTGCCTGGATCGGTGGCGGGGAGCTGTTTTTT. As protein: CAWIGGGELFF.

The chain has TRBV9 and TRBJ1-2; 10 bases match TRBD1. The V gene's germline CDR1 is SGDLS and CDR2 YYNGEE. This CDR3 is 15 amino acids long. Trimming cost V 4 bases and J 8 bases; bases outside gene matches: 11. CDR3 nucleotides: TGTGCCAGCAGCTCTTCCGGGACAGGGGATCAGGGCTACACCTTC. Encoded protein: CASSSSGTGDQGYTF.

The genes are TRBV7-9 and TRBJ2-1; no clear D gene. CDR1 is SEHNR, CDR2 FQNEAQ, per germline (reference sequence). This CDR3 comprises 13 residues. V lost 2 bases and J 5 bases, leaving 7 bases between the germline ends. CDR3: CASSLPGNNEQFF. DNA for the CDR3: TGTGCCAGCAGCTTACCAGGAAACAATGAGCAGTTCTTC. Full variable domain (rest looked up from reference TRBV7-9 and TRBJ2-1): DTGVSQNPRHKITKRGQNVTFRCDPISEHNRLYWYRQTLGQGPEFLTYFQNEAQLEKSRLLSDRFSAERPKGSFSTLEIQRTEQGDSAMYLCASSLPGNNEQFFGPGTRLTVL.